A selection of T cell receptor beta chains follows, all from one sample in a study of cytomegalovirus exposure and HLA in healthy donors. Data came from immunoSEQ multiplex PCR; TCRdb stores just in-frame clones and leaves some out. The sample includes about 160,000 clones, 80% to 85% of them seen just once. The specimen sequenced was PBMCs. These receptors were taken from a male donor in good health and CMV-seropositive. The CDR3 runs from the conserved cysteine through the conserved F or W. A D gene is named only where the DNA matches it firmly. Expanded clones get a size class; other rows say once, few or many, or leave the size out.

V	size	J	D	DNA	CDR3
TRBV7-2	-	TRBJ2-6	-	TGTGCCAGCAGCCTTCGACAACCCAACGTCCTGACTTTC	CASSLRQPNVLTF
TRBV10-1	-	TRBJ2-1	-	TGCGCCAGCAGTGATGTCGGCGGAGAGCAGTTCTTC	CASSDVGGEQFF
TRBV5-1	-	TRBJ2-1	TRBD2	TGCGCCAGCAGATCACTAGCGGGGGAACTCTACAATGAGCAGTTCTTC	CASRSLAGELYNEQFF
TRBV7-9	-	TRBJ2-7	TRBD2	TGTGCCAGCAGCTTGGGGCCACTAGCGGGGCCATCCGCCGAGCAGTACTTC	CASSLGPLAGPSAEQYF
TRBV2	-	TRBJ1-1	-	TGTGCCAGCAGTGATAGATATGAGTACACTGAAGCTTTCTTT	CASSDRYEYTEAFF
TRBV28	-	TRBJ2-7	TRBD1	TGTGCCAGCAGTCCTCGACAGGGTGTGGTTTACGAGCAGTACTTC	CASSPRQGVVYEQYF
TRBV4-3	-	TRBJ1-4	-	TGCGCCAGCAGCCAGAACGACAGAGCGAATGAAAAACTGTTTTTT	CASSQNDRANEKLFF
TRBV5-1	-	TRBJ2-1	TRBD1	TGCGCCAGCAGCTTGGGTGGACAGGCTTACAATGAGCAGTTCTTC	CASSLGGQAYNEQFF
TRBV27	-	TRBJ1-5	TRBD1	TGTGCCAGCAGTTTAGTGGGACAGGGAAAGCCCCAGCATTTT	CASSLVGQGKPQHF
TRBV5-1	-	TRBJ2-7	-	TGCGCCAGCAGCTTGGTGGTAGGGCGGACAGCCTACGAGCAGTACTTC	CASSLVVGRTAYEQYF
TRBV5-1	few	TRBJ2-1	-	TGCGCCAGCAGCTTGGTCGTCCGGACTAATGAGCAGTTCTTC	CASSLVVRTNEQFF
TRBV27	few	TRBJ1-2	-	TGTGCCAGCAGTTTATATGGGGGGTGGGCAGCAACCTCTAACTATGGCTACACCTTC	CASSLYGGWAATSNYGYTF
TRBV28	-	TRBJ1-5	TRBD1	TGTGCCAGCAGTCCCTCTCGAGGGGGCATGCATCAGCCCCAGCATTTT	CASSPSRGGMHQPQHF
TRBV9	-	TRBJ2-7	-	TGTGCCAGCAGCGTGGCGGATACGCCCCACGAGCAGTACTTC	CASSVADTPHEQYF
TRBV6-8	-	TRBJ1-2	-	TGTGCCAGCAGTTATGGCCCCTTGCACTATGGCTACACCTTC	CASSYGPLHYGYTF